These 2 T cell receptor beta chains were all obtained from the same sample, sequenced in a study of identical twins (dated by TCRdb to about 2016). The library was generated by 5' RACE. Sequenced using an Illumina HiSeq 2000. The public reads were run again by TCRdb, first through fastp at Q25 and then through MiXCR, and only productive beta chains were kept. Rows matching on CDR3 protein sequence are summarized as one entry with the most common DNA and genes. Across this sample there are a few hundred thousand distinct CDR3 sequences, with approximately 9.1% seen only once. The top ten constitute roughly 8.9% of the sample. What was sequenced was naive T cells sorted from blood. What the cell subset or site label conveys for this sample: cells isolated with a human naive T-cell isolation kit. The receptors derive from a woman in her forties or fifties in good health.

The chain is built from TRBV5-5 and TRBJ2-1; possibly TRBD2 for D (7 bases). From germline, CDR1 is SGHKS and CDR2 YYEKEE (reference sequence). The CDR3 runs to 18 residues. V was pared by 5 bases and J by 4 bases, with 25 bases between. The chain's CDR3 is CASSWFPTPGGLYNEQFF. CDR3 bases: TGTGCCAGCAGTTGGTTCCCGACTCCCGGGGGGCTGTACAATGAGCAGTTCTTC.

In its sample, this clonotype was seen a few times. The V and J genes are TRBV30 and TRBJ1-1; D is unclear. Germline V gene data show CDR1 as GTSNPN and CDR2 as SVGIG (reference sequence). The length of the CDR3 is 12 residues. Trimming cost V 4 bases and J 11 bases, with 17 bases left between them. The CDR3 DNA is TGTGCCTGGACGGGAGGTCCTCCGGGGGCTTTCTTT. It yields the protein CAWTGGPPGAFF.